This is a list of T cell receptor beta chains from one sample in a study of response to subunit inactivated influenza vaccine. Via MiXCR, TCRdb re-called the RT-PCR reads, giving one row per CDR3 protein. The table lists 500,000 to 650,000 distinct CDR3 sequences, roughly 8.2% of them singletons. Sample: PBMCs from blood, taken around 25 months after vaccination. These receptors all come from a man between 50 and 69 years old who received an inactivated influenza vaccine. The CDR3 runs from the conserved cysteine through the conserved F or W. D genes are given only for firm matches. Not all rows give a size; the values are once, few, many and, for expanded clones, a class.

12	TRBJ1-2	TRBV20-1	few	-	CSAPTGARGYTF	TGCAGTGCCCCGACGGGGGCCCGTGGCTACACCTTC
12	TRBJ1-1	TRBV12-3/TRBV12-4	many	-	CASRKGGTEAFF	TGTGCCAGCAGAAAGGGGGGGACTGAAGCTTTCTTT
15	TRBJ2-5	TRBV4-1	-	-	CASSALLVGVETQYF	TGCGCCAGCAGCGCCCTACTAGTCGGGGTAGAGACCCAGTACTTC
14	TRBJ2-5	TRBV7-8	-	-	CASTKLTVQETQYF	TGTGCCAGCACAAAATTGACAGTGCAAGAGACCCAGTACTTC
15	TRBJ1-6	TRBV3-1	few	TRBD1	CASSGTGGANSPLHF	TGTGCCAGTTCCGGGACAGGGGGCGCAAATTCACCCCTCCACTTT
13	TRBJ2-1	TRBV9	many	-	CASSSSSGNEQFF	TGTGCCAGCAGCTCGAGTAGCGGCAATGAGCAGTTCTTC
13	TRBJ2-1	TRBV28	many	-	CASMGLHYNEQFF	TGTGCCAGCATGGGACTCCACTACAATGAGCAGTTCTTC
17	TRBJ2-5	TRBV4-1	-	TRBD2	CASSRFMGGLGQETQYF	TGCGCCAGCAGCCGCTTTATGGGGGGGTTGGGGCAAGAGACCCAGTACTTC
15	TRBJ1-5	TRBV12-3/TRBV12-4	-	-	CASSFYQGGNQPQHF	TGTGCCAGCAGTTTTTATCAGGGCGGGAATCAGCCCCAGCATTTT
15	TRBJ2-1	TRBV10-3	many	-	CAMSTDLTSYNEQFF	TGTGCCATGTCCACGGACCTAACCTCCTACAATGAGCAGTTCTTC
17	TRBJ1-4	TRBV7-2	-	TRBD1	CASSLAGTTAQGGKLFF	TGTGCCAGCAGCTTAGCGGGGACGACAGCCCAGGGGGGAAAACTGTTTTTT
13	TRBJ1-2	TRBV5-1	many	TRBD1	CASSETGGYGYTF	TGCGCCAGCAGCGAGACAGGGGGCTATGGCTACACCTTC
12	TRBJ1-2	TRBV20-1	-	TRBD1	CSAGQGVDGYTF	TGCAGTGCTGGACAGGGAGTGGATGGCTACACCTTC
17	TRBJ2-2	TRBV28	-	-	CASSPLTMGFNTGELFF	TGTGCCAGCAGTCCACTGACCATGGGCTTCAACACCGGGGAGCTGTTTTTT
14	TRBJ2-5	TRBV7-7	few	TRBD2	CASSGEGLQETQYF	TGTGCTAGCAGCGGGGAGGGGCTCCAAGAGACCCAGTACTTC
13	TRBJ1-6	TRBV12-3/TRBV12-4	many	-	CASQETYNSPLHF	TGTGCCAGTCAGGAGACCTATAATTCACCCCTCCACTTT
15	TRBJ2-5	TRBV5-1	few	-	CASSLGDGVIATQYF	TGCGCCAGCAGCTTGGGAGATGGGGTGATTGCGACCCAGTACTTC
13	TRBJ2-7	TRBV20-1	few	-	CSAPNWGTYEQYF	TGCAGTGCTCCGAATTGGGGCACCTACGAGCAGTACTTC
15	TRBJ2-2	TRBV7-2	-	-	CASSITVAAGGELFF	TGTGCCAGCAGCATAACCGTGGCAGCGGGCGGGGAGCTGTTTTTT
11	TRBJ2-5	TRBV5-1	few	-	CASHGGETQYF	TGCGCCAGCCATGGGGGGGAGACCCAGTACTTC
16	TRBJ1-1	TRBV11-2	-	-	CASSLEGWSYYTEAFF	TGTGCCAGCAGCTTAGAAGGGTGGTCGTACTACACTGAAGCTTTCTTT
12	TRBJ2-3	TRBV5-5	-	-	CASSFQGPTQYF	TGTGCCAGCAGCTTTCAGGGGCCTACGCAGTATTTT
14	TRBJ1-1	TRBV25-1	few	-	CASSDPGANTEAFF	TGTGCCAGCAGTGATCCGGGGGCCAACACTGAAGCTTTCTTT
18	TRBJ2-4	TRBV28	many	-	CASSLCKERQLAKNIQYF	TGTGCCAGCAGTTTATGTAAAGAGCGACAACTAGCCAAAAACATTCAGTACTTC
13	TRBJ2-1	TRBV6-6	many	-	CASSYSKGHEQFF	TGTGCCAGCAGTTACTCGAAGGGACATGAGCAGTTCTTC
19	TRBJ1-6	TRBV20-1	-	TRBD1	CSARDIPGTGGVLNSPLHF	TGCAGTGCTAGAGACATTCCGGGGACAGGGGGAGTTCTTAATTCACCCCTCCACTTT
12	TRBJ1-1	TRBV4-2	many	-	CASSQDQVRAFF	TGTGCCAGCAGCCAAGACCAGGTTCGGGCTTTCTTT
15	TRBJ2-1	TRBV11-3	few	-	CASSLEFRGINEQFF	TGTGCCAGCAGCTTAGAGTTTCGGGGGATCAATGAGCAGTTCTTC
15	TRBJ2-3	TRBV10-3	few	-	CAISDEGLGTDTQYF	TGTGCCATCAGTGACGAGGGGCTGGGCACAGATACGCAGTATTTT
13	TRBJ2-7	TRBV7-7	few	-	CASSFGPFYEQYF	TGTGCTAGCAGCTTTGGGCCTTTTTACGAGCAGTACTTC
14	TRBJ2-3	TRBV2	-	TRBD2	CASTPGGAADTQYF	TGTGCCAGCACCCCGGGGGGGGCGGCAGATACGCAGTATTTT
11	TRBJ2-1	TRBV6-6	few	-	CASSIFDEQFF	TGTGCCAGCAGTATTTTTGATGAGCAGTTCTTC
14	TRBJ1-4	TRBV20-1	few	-	CSASLPPLNEKLFF	TGCAGTGCTAGTCTACCGCCACTTAATGAAAAACTGTTTTTT
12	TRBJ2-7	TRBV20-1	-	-	CSASEMSYEQYF	TGCAGTGCTAGTGAAATGAGCTACGAGCAGTACTTC
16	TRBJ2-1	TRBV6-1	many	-	CASSKSRFPANNEQFF	TGTGCCAGCAGTAAATCTAGGTTCCCGGCCAACAATGAGCAGTTCTTC
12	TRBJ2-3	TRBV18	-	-	CASSLGTNTQYF	TGTGCCAGCTCATTGGGAACCAATACGCAGTATTTT
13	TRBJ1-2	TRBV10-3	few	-	CAISEQGLAGYTF	TGTGCCATCAGTGAGCAGGGACTAGCTGGCTACACCTTC
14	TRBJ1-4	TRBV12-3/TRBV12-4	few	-	CASSSGQGDEKLFF	TGTGCCAGCAGTTCCGGCCAAGGTGATGAAAAACTGTTTTTT
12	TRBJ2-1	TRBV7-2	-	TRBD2	CASRAELAEQFF	TGTGCCAGCAGAGCCGAACTAGCGGAGCAGTTCTTC
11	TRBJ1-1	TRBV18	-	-	CASSPGDEAFF	TGTGCCAGCTCACCGGGCGATGAAGCTTTCTTT
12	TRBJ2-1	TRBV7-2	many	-	CASSSLTNEQFF	TGTGCCAGCAGCAGCCTCACGAATGAGCAGTTCTTC
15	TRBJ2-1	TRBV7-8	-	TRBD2	CASSPGTSFYNEQFF	TGTGCCAGCAGCCCCGGGACTAGTTTTTACAATGAGCAGTTCTTC
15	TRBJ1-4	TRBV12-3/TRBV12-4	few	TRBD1	CASSPTRTGAPKLFF	TGTGCCAGCAGTCCTACCAGGACAGGGGCCCCAAAACTGTTTTTT
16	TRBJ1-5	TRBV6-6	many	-	CASSALSRTGNQPQHF	TGTGCCAGCAGTGCACTATCTCGGACGGGCAATCAGCCCCAGCATTTT
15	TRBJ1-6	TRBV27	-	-	CASTKSTGKYSPLHF	TGTGCCAGCACTAAGTCGACAGGAAAGTACTCACCCCTCCACTTT
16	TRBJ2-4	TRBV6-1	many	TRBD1	CASSHDRGIAKNIQYF	TGTGCCAGCAGTCATGACAGGGGGATAGCCAAAAACATTCAGTACTTC
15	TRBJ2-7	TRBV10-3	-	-	CAISESTTGSYEQYF	TGTGCCATCAGTGAGTCGACTACAGGGTCCTACGAGCAGTACTTC
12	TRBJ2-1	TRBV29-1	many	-	CSVLAGGNEQFF	TGCAGCGTACTTGCGGGCGGCAATGAGCAGTTCTTC
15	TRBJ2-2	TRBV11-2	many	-	CASSLLQGPTGELFF	TGTGCCAGCAGCTTATTACAGGGACCCACCGGGGAGCTGTTTTTT
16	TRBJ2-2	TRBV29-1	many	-	CSVALTGQKNTGELFF	TGCAGCGTGGCCCTGACAGGACAAAAGAACACCGGGGAGCTGTTTTTT
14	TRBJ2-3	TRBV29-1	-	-	CSVAQGRVADTQYF	TGCAGCGTTGCCCAGGGGCGCGTTGCAGATACGCAGTATTTT
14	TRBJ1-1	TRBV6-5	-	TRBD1	CASSYYTGGSIAFF	TGTGCCAGCAGTTACTATACAGGGGGTTCGATAGCTTTCTTT